This T cell receptor (beta chain) came from a study of T cells in Graves' hyperthyroidism and ophthalmopathy. The wider study: Initial diagnosis, before any treatment, was when peripheral blood was collected. Study results and caveats: Ophthalmopathy was distinguished from stable hyperthyroidism by 13 V-J signatures. Expanded thyroid clonotypes (above 0.001) were mostly also found in blood.

PBMCs came from about 10 ml fresh peripheral blood. TCR beta CDR3 sequences were amplified from RNA transcripts. First-round RT-PCR targeting the TCR CDR3 was performed with the HTBI primer set. TCRdb itself ran the multiplex PCR reads through MiXCR, one entry per CDR3 protein. The repertoire holds about 500,000 distinct CDR3 sequences, roughly a sixth seen once, with about 29% in the top ten. This clonotype was recorded many times. Its antigen is as yet unknown. The sample consisted of blood. This receptor was obtained from a woman under 40 with Graves' ophthalmopathy.

CDR3 sequence (DNA): TGTGCCTGGAGTGTATACGGGACAAGCAGCTCCTACAATGAGCAGTTCTTC. Translated, it gives CAWSVYGTSSSYNEQFF. This sequence joins TRBV30 and TRBJ2-1, with D perhaps matching TRBD1 (6 bases). V was cut by 0 bases and J by 0 bases, with 15 bases left in between. Germline V lookup: CDR1 GTSNPN, CDR2 SVGIG (reference sequence). This CDR3 is built from 17 residues.